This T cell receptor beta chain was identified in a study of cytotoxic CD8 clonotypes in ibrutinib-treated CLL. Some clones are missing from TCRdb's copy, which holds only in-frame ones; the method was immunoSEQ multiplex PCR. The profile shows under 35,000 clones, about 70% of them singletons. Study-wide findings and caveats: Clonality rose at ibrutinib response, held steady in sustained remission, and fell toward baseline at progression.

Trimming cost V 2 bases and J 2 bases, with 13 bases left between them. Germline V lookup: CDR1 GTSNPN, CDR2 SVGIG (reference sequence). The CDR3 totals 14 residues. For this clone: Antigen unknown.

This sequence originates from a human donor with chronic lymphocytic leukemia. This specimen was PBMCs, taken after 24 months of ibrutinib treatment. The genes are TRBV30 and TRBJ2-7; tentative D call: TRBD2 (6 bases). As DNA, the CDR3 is TGTGCCTGGAGTACGAATGGAGGGGCCTACGAGCAGTACTTC. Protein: CAWSTNGGAYEQYF.